Each of the 5 T cell receptor beta chains below was sequenced from the same sample in a study of T cell repertoires in cytomegalovirus infection. TCRdb re-called the reads through MiXCR, storing one row per CDR3 protein. In the table there are roughly 90,000 distinct CDR3 sequences, roughly 25% of which are singletons. No antigen has been identified for these receptors. The source was CD8+ T cells from cultured PBMCs, collected from culture after CMV antigen stimulation. The receptor set was obtained from a human donor in good health (CMV status not recorded). Some clones in this sample may be carry-over from other donors' samples.

This clonotype came up many times. The chain recombines TRBV5-6 with TRBJ2-3; 8 bases align to TRBD1. This CDR3 contains 16 residues. Germline V gene lookup returns CDR1 SGHDT and CDR2 YYEEEE. The trim removed 4 bases at V and 1 base at J, leaving 8 bases unmatched. CDR3 nucleotide sequence: TGTGCCAGCAGCCCCAGGGGGCTAGACGGCACAGATACGCAGTATTTT. Translation gives CASSPRGLDGTDTQYF.

V and J are TRBV7-9 and TRBJ2-7; TRBD1 agrees at 7 bases. Per the germline V gene, CDR1 is SEHNR and CDR2 is FQNEAQ (reference sequence). CDR3 size: 13 residues. The trim removed 5 bases at V and 3 bases at J, leaving 4 bases unmatched. The CDR3 sequence is CASSTTGNYEQYF. DNA of the CDR3: TGTGCCAGCAGCACGACAGGGAACTACGAGCAGTACTTC.

The chain is built from TRBV28 and TRBJ1-3, with no clear D. CDR3 size: 15 residues. The germline CDR1 and CDR2 sequences are MDHEN and SYDVKM. V lost 6 bases to trimming and J lost 6 bases, with 18 bases between them. CDR3 coding DNA: TGTGCCAGCAGGTCCTCACGGGAAATGGAAAACACCATATATTTT. This encodes CASRSSREMENTIYF.

Ten or more counts support this clonotype. J is TRBJ2-7 and V is TRBV7-8, with D uncertain. Germline-derived CDR1 and CDR2 are SGHVS and FQNEAQ. CDR3 length equals 15 residues. Trimming removed 7 bases from V and 5 bases from J, with 21 bases in between. CDR3 bases: TGTGCCAGCACTCTACGCCATTATCGGGCCCACGAGCAGTACTTC. Protein: CASTLRHYRAHEQYF.

This rearrangement joins TRBV20-1 to TRBJ2-2; the D is unclear. Trimming stripped 5 bases from V and 4 bases from J, with 14 bases between. Per germline, CDR1 DFQATT and CDR2 SNEGSKA (reference sequence). This CDR3 is built from 14 residues. In nucleotides, the CDR3 is TGCAGTGCTCTTCGGTCCCAGAGCACCGGGGAGCTGTTTTTT. Encoded protein: CSALRSQSTGELFF.